This T cell receptor beta chain was sequenced during a study of neurological immune-mediated disorders. As regards this clonotype: One junction end disagrees with the germline gene, perhaps due to a read error.

The CDR3 is 13 residues long. Germline CDR1 is LGHDT and CDR2 is YNNKEL (reference sequence). TCRdb analysed the 5' RACE reads with MiXCR anew, one entry per CDR3 protein. The table includes tens of thousands of distinct CDR3 sequences, around 3% detected once. The receptor comes from a man aged 40-55 years with multiple sclerosis. This chain links TRBV3-1 with TRBJ2-5, with unresolved D. Sequencing was done on a sample of PBMCs. In DNA form, the CDR3 reads TGTGTCAGCAGCCATGGGCTCCAAGAGACCCAGTACTTC. The encoded protein is CVSSHGLQETQYF.